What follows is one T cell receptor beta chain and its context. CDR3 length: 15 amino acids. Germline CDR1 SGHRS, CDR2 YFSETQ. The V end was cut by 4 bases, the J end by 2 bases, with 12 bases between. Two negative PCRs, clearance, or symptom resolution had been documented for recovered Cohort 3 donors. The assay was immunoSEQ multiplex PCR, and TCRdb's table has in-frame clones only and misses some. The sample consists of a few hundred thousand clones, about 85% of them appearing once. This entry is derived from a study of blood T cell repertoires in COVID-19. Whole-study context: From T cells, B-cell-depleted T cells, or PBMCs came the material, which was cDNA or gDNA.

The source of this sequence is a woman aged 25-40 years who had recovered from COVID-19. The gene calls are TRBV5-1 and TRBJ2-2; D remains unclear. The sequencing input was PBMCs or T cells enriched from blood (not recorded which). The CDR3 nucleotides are TGCGCCAGCAGCCCGCGTATTAGCAACACCGGGGAGCTGTTTTTT. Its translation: CASSPRISNTGELFF.